One and the same sample provided the 30 T cell receptor beta chains below, sequenced in a study of molecular identifiers for immune sequencing clone quantification. From the PCR reads, TCRdb called clonotypes with MiXCR, one entry per CDR3 protein. The table lists over 550,000 distinct CDR3 sequences, about 25% of them singletons. The sequencing sample was made of naive CD8+ T cells from blood, with Jurkat cell RNA spiked in. Regarding subset: FACS-sorted CD8+CD4-CCR7+CD45RA+ naive T cells. Source of these receptors: a human donor in good health. Some libraries in this study had Jurkat cell RNA spiked in.

This clonotype was recorded at least ten times. V is TRBV4-3 and J is TRBJ2-1; tentative D call: TRBD1 (6 bases). Deletions cut 0 bases from V and 7 bases from J, with 10 bases between. This CDR3 is built from 14 residues. From germline, CDR1 is LGHNA and CDR2 YSLEER. This chain's CDR3 is CASSQDTGKNEQFF. In DNA form, the CDR3 reads TGCGCCAGCAGCCAAGATACAGGGAAGAATGAGCAGTTCTTC.

V usage is TRBV19 and J usage is TRBJ2-7, with 7 bases that match TRBD1. CDR3 length: 15 residues. V trimming: 6 bases; J trimming: 0 bases; junction bases outside the gene matches: 8. Germline lookup yields CDR1 LNHDA and CDR2 SQIVND (reference sequence). This chain's CDR3 is CASRPDRTSSYEQYF. The CDR3, as DNA: TGTGCCAGTAGGCCGGACAGGACGAGCTCCTACGAGCAGTACTTC.

The sample holds many counts of this clonotype. The rearrangement joins TRBV27 to TRBJ1-4; 7 bases are shared with TRBD1. The ends lost 6 bases at V and 6 bases at J; junction bases unmatched: 7. CDR3 length: 14 amino acids. Germline V gene data show CDR1 as MNHEY and CDR2 as SMNVEV (reference sequence). The CDR3 DNA is TGTGCCAGCAGAAGCCGGACAGGTTATGAAAAACTGTTTTTT. Translation: CASRSRTGYEKLFF.

Details on this clonotype: A much larger clone sits a single nucleotide away, making a read error possible. The V and J genes are TRBV13 and TRBJ2-3; no clear D. CDR1 and CDR2 (germline): PRHDT, FYEKMQ (reference sequence). Trimming shortened V by 11 bases and J by 2 bases, and 23 bases separated the two germline ends. This CDR3 region has 16 residues. CDR3 loop: CAGTTLQLIDTDTQYF. The CDR3 bases are TGTGCCGGCACCACACTTCAACTAATAGACACAGATACGCAGTATTTT.

This clonotype was found many times. This chain links TRBV20-1 with TRBJ2-1; TRBD2 aligns across 11 bases. CDR1 DFQATT and CDR2 SNEGSKA come from the germline V gene (reference sequence). V was clipped by 8 bases and J by 4 bases; unmatched bases: 10. The CDR3 has 15 amino acids. The chain's CDR3 is CSSLPGLAVYNEQFF. CDR3 bases: TGCAGTTCGTTACCGGGACTAGCGGTGTACAATGAGCAGTTCTTC.

In this sample, this clonotype turned up many times. The chain combines TRBV7-9 with TRBJ2-5; D might be TRBD1 (5 bases). The CDR3 is 16 amino acids. The germline CDR1 and CDR2 sequences are SEHNR and FQNEAQ (reference sequence). V lost 4 bases and J lost 4, with 19 bases in between. The CDR3, as DNA: TGTGCCAGCAGCTCATCAAGACCAGGGCTCGGAGAGACCCAGTACTTC. Its translation: CASSSSRPGLGETQYF.

About this clonotype: This CDR3 is missing its conserved last phenylalanine or tryptophan, likely due to a read error. The DNA is omitted, as the CDR3 cannot be located on it reliably, and the CDR3 follows TCRdb's listing. The chain has TRBV29-1 and TRBJ2-1; TRBD2 is taken as the D call from the table, unchecked against the DNA. Germline-derived CDR1 and CDR2 are SQVTM and ANQGSEA. Both ends counted, the CDR3 spans 15 residues. CDR3 loop: CSVPESGRALGEQIY.

In the case of this clonotype: A read error is likely, as this CDR3 ends without the conserved phenylalanine or tryptophan. This chain links TRBV14 with TRBJ2-1; 8 nucleotides align to TRBD2. Trimming cost V 0 bases and J 8 bases; bases outside gene matches: 12. The CDR3 contains 17 residues. Per the germline V gene, CDR1 is SGHDN and CDR2 is FVKESK. CDR3 sequence: CASSQDSRLAPVDEQFL. DNA of the CDR3: TGTGCCAGCAGCCAAGACAGTAGACTAGCGCCAGTCGATGAGCAGTTCCTC.

Comments on this clonotype: A single base separates this from a much larger clone, so it may be a read error. This sequence joins TRBV28 and TRBJ2-5, with D possibly TRBD2 on 5 matching bases. Trimming cost V 5 bases and J 3 bases, with 16 bases left between them. Germline V gene lookup returns CDR1 MDHEN and CDR2 SYDVKM. The CDR3 covers 15 residues. The CDR3 coding sequence is TGTGCCAGCAGTCTCACACAACCGGGAAAAGAGACCCAGTACTTC. This codes for CASSLTQPGKETQYF. The whole variable domain, filled in from reference TRBV28 and TRBJ2-5, reads DVKVTQSSRYLVKRTGEKVFLECVQDMDHENMFWYRQDPGLGLRLIYFSYDVKMKEKGDIPEGYSVSREKKERFSLILESASTNQTSMYLCASSLTQPGKETQYFGPGTRLLVL.

This clonotype was observed at least ten times. J is TRBJ2-7 and V is TRBV19; tentatively, D is TRBD2 (6 bases). V lost 9 bases, J lost 3 bases, and 15 bases lay in between. CDR1 and CDR2 from the germline V gene are LNHDA and SQIVND (reference sequence). The CDR3 has 13 residues. The CDR3 coding sequence is TGTGCCAGCAGTGCGGGGATGGGCTACGAGCAGTACTTC. Translating gives CASSAGMGYEQYF.

The chain has TRBV28 and TRBJ2-5; the D call may be TRBD1 or TRBD2 (5 bases each). Germline assignment: CDR1 MDHEN and CDR2 SYDVKM. V was cut by 8 bases and J by 4 bases, with 17 bases left in between. The CDR3 sequence is 14 residues long. CDR3 amino acids: CASGSMGVVETQYF. CDR3 sequence (DNA): TGTGCCAGCGGTTCCATGGGGGTAGTAGAGACCCAGTACTTC.

In its sample, this clonotype was seen a few times. A single base separates this from a much larger clone, so it may be a read error. The CDR3 carries no conserved terminal phenylalanine or tryptophan, so it likely arises from a read error. J is TRBJ2-1 and V is TRBV7-2, with 9 positions matching TRBD1. Germline V CDR1 and CDR2: SGHTA, FQGNSA. J was trimmed by 7 bases and V by 4 bases; bases with no gene match: 17. The CDR3 runs to 18 residues. CDR3 amino acids: CASSSHISGTGFMNEQFY. The CDR3 bases are TGTGCCAGCAGCTCACATATATCCGGGACAGGGTTTATGAATGAGCAGTTCTAC.

The rearrangement links TRBV4-3 to TRBJ2-5, with 7 bases identical to TRBD2. This CDR3 is 16 amino acids long. V lost 4 bases, J lost 2 bases, and 10 bases stayed unmatched. Per germline, CDR1 LGHNA and CDR2 YSLEER. The CDR3 reads CASSRLGLAEQETQYF. The CDR3 nucleotides read TGCGCCAGCAGCCGTCTCGGGCTAGCGGAGCAAGAGACCCAGTACTTC.

This chain links TRBV14 with TRBJ2-2, with a weak D call TRBD2 (6 bases). V lost 5 bases and J lost 5, with 15 bases in between. CDR1 and CDR2 from the germline V gene are SGHDN and FVKESK. CDR3 size: 15 residues. CDR3 in amino acids: CASSARGMGTGELFF. CDR3 coding DNA: TGTGCCAGCAGCGCCCGGGGGATGGGTACCGGGGAGCTGTTTTTT. The whole variable domain, filled in from reference TRBV14 and TRBJ2-2, reads EAGVTQFPSHSVIEKGQTVTLRCDPISGHDNLYWYRRVMGKEIKFLLHFVKESKQDESGMPNNRFLAERTGGTYSTLKVQPAELEDSGVYFCASSARGMGTGELFFGEGSRLTVL.

This clonotype was detected only a few times. V and J are TRBV29-1 and TRBJ1-2; possible D gene TRBD1, 6 bases. CDR1 SQVTM and CDR2 ANQGSEA come from the germline V gene. The V end was cut by 1 base, the J end by 7 bases, with 13 bases between. The CDR3 is 13 residues long. In DNA, the CDR3 is TGCAGCGTTGAAGTGGCCAGGGGAGCTGGCTACACCTTC. Translated, it gives CSVEVARGAGYTF.

This clonotype was seen repeatedly, ten times or more. The rearrangement uses TRBV5-8 and TRBJ2-3; D might be TRBD2 (7 bases). Trimming stripped 6 bases from V and 4 bases from J, with 15 bases between. Germline V gene lookup returns CDR1 SGHTS and CDR2 YDEGEE. The CDR3 covers 14 residues. CDR3 protein: CASIPGGGPDTQYF. The CDR3 DNA reads TGTGCCAGCATTCCGGGGGGCGGGCCAGATACGCAGTATTTT.

Ten or more counts support this clonotype. The CDR3 protein is CASSGYQPQHF. For the CDR3, the DNA is TGTGCCAGCAGCGGATATCAGCCCCAGCATTTT. The chain is built from TRBV9 and TRBJ1-5, with D hard to call. V was pared by 3 bases and J by 5 bases, with 3 bases between. Looked up from germline, CDR1 is SGDLS and CDR2 is YYNGEE. CDR3 length: 11 amino acids.

To note about this clonotype: At one of its ends the junction is not consistent with the germline gene, which may arise from a read error. The genes are TRBV4-1 and TRBJ1-4; a possible D gene is TRBD1 (6 bases). The CDR3 is made up of 19 amino acids. In germline, CDR1 is MGHRA, CDR2 YSYEKL. The CDR3 is CAGSQEHRVLIQANEKLFF. The CDR3 region has the DNA TGCGCCGGCAGCCAAGAACACAGGGTCTTGATCCAGGCTAATGAAAAACTGTTTTTT.

In this sample, this clonotype turned up many times. This chain uses TRBV6-2 or TRBV6-3 with TRBJ2-5; D remains unclear. CDR3 length equals 13 residues. Germline CDR1 MNHEY, CDR2 SVGEGT. V was trimmed by 5 bases and J by 0 bases, leaving 7 bases between them. CDR3: CASSGAYQETQYF. Here the CDR3 DNA reads TGTGCCAGCAGTGGAGCGTACCAAGAGACCCAGTACTTC.

Ten or more counts support this clonotype. The V gene is TRBV7-6, the J gene TRBJ2-4; TRBD2 is a possible D gene (6 bases). Per the germline V gene, CDR1 is SGHVS and CDR2 is FNYEAQ. This CDR3 is 13 amino acids long. Trimming cost V 5 bases and J 6 bases, with 11 bases left between them. DNA of the CDR3: TGTGCCAGCAGCCCCCAGGGAGGAAACATTCAGTACTTC. Residues: CASSPQGGNIQYF.

This clonotype was seen ten or more times. The chain recombines TRBV25-1 with TRBJ2-1, with 7 bases fitting TRBD2. The CDR3 length is 18 residues. Trimming removed 4 bases from V and 5 bases from J; junction bases left unmatched: 17. The germline gives CDR1 MGHDK, CDR2 SYGVNS. Written as DNA, the CDR3 is TGTGCCAGCAGTGTGGGACCTTCAACCGCGGGGGACCACAATGAGCAGTTCTTC. Its protein product is CASSVGPSTAGDHNEQFF.

The rearrangement uses TRBV4-1 and TRBJ1-5; D unresolved. The CDR3 has 15 amino acids. Germline V gives CDR1 MGHRA, CDR2 YSYEKL. V lost 1 base to trimming and J lost 6 bases, with 13 bases between them. Here the CDR3 DNA reads TGCGCCAGCAGCCAAGCCGCAATGCCCAGTCAGCCCCAGCATTTT. Translation gives CASSQAAMPSQPQHF.

With respect to this clonotype: Compared with germline, one end of the junction differs, possibly owing to a read error. V gene TRBV4-3 combines with J gene TRBJ1-2, with 9 positions matching TRBD1. The V gene's germline CDR1 is LGHNA and CDR2 YSLEER. The CDR3 is made up of 14 amino acids. For the CDR3, the DNA is TGCGCCAGCAGCCAACGGACAGGGGAGCATGGCTACGCCTTC. Translated: CASSQRTGEHGYAF.

This clonotype was detected only once. Here the CDR3 DNA reads TGTGCCAGCAGTTCCAGGGCCGAAAGAAACTATGGCTACACCTTC. As protein: CASSSRAERNYGYTF. The V gene is TRBV27, the J gene TRBJ1-2; a weak D match, TRBD1 (5 bases). Germline V gene sequence: CDR1 MNHEY, CDR2 SMNVEV (reference sequence). Trimming stripped 4 bases from V and 2 bases from J, with 14 bases between. The CDR3 loop spans 15 amino acids.

This clonotype was seen repeatedly, ten times or more. J is TRBJ2-1 and V is TRBV10-3; D not resolved. This CDR3 contains 14 residues. The germline V gene has CDR1 ENHRY and CDR2 SYGVKD. V lost 3 bases and J 7 bases, leaving 13 bases between the germline ends. The CDR3: CAISEELFFNEQFF. The CDR3 region has the DNA TGTGCCATCAGTGAAGAACTGTTCTTTAATGAGCAGTTCTTC.

This clonotype has more than one count but fewer than ten. The chain is built from TRBV3-1 and TRBJ2-1; TRBD2 matches at 7 bases. Trimming took 4 bases from V and 9 from J; bases not matched to a gene: 15. The CDR3 totals 16 residues. The germline gives CDR1 LGHDT, CDR2 YNNKEL (reference sequence). The CDR3 is CASSPQASGIFGEQFF. CDR3 in DNA: TGTGCCAGCAGCCCCCAAGCTAGCGGCATATTTGGTGAGCAGTTCTTC.

The V and J genes are TRBV10-3 and TRBJ1-1; possible D gene TRBD1, 6 bases. Trimming removed 3 bases at V and 1 base at J, with 18 bases between. CDR3 length: 17 amino acids. Germline values: CDR1 ENHRY, CDR2 SYGVKD. The CDR3 nucleotides are TGTGCCATCAGTGACCCAATAGCCGGGACAACGAACACTGAAGCTTTCTTT. It is translated as CAISDPIAGTTNTEAFF.

This clonotype showed up many times. The V call is TRBV13, the J call TRBJ2-7, with 7 bases fitting TRBD2. Germline V gene lookup returns CDR1 PRHDT and CDR2 FYEKMQ (reference sequence). The CDR3 runs to 15 residues. J gave up 7 bases and V 1 base, and 10 bases lay outside the gene matches. CDR3 sequence reads: CASSLAGGGSGEQYF. As DNA, the CDR3 is TGTGCCAGCAGCTTAGCCGGCGGGGGATCGGGGGAGCAGTACTTC.

The chain is built from TRBV4-3 and TRBJ2-1; D may be TRBD1 (6 bases). This CDR3 comprises 16 residues. Trimming stripped 0 bases from V and 10 bases from J, with 19 bases between. The germline gives CDR1 LGHNA, CDR2 YSLEER. The CDR3 spells CASSQDQGTRYREQFF. In DNA, the CDR3 is TGCGCCAGCAGCCAAGATCAGGGGACCCGATATAGGGAGCAGTTCTTC.

The V gene is TRBV20-1, the J gene TRBJ2-1; 10 nucleotides align to TRBD2. Looked up from germline, CDR1 is DFQATT and CDR2 is SNEGSKA (reference sequence). V was clipped by 4 bases and J by 5 bases; unmatched bases: 8. CDR3 length equals 15 residues. The CDR3 nucleotides are TGCAGTGCTAAACGAACTAGCGGGACGGACAATGAGCAGTTCTTC. This gives the protein CSAKRTSGTDNEQFF.